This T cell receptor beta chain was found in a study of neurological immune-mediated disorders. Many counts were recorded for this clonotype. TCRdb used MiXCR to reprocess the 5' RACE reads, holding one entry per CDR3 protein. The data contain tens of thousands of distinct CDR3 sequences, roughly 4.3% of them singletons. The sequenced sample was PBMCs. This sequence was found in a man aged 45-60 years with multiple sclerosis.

The CDR3 is CATKTSGGGEQFF. The DNA of the CDR3 is TGTGCCACAAAGACTAGCGGGGGAGGTGAGCAGTTCTTC. This sequence joins TRBV12-3 or TRBV12-4 and TRBJ2-1, with 12 bases aligning to TRBD2. This CDR3 is built from 13 residues. V dropped 10 bases and J dropped 9; count of bases not matched to a gene: 7.